This T cell receptor beta chain was recorded in a study of spatial heterogeneity in lung cancer. Study overall: Fewer alpha-chain than beta-chain sequences were consistently detected. Study conclusions and caveats: How many expanded intratumoral alpha and beta TCRs were present tracked the tumor mutation count, which was a count of nonsynonymous mutations.

A single record per CDR3 protein comes from TCRdb applying MiXCR to the 5' RACE reads. The repertoire holds about 12,000 distinct CDR3 sequences, with around 5% as singletons. CDR1 GTSNPN and CDR2 SVGIG come from the germline V gene (reference sequence). The length of the CDR3 is 17 residues. V gave up 0 bases and J gave up 8 bases; unmatched junction bases: 15. Only a few counts were recorded for this clonotype. The target antigen is unknown. Time point: sample taken at primary tumor resection. The 55 to 90 donors had untreated early-stage non-small cell lung cancer. The input material, whole RNA from tumor, nontumor lung or frozen PBMC, was sequenced unsorted.

The chain employs TRBV30 and TRBJ2-3; 9 bases agree with TRBD2. The sample in question was lung tumor tissue, obtained at surgery. The sequence derives from a male donor with early-stage non-small cell lung cancer. The CDR3 bases are TGTGCCTGGAGTGTAGCCCTAGCGGGGAGGAGACAGCCTACGCAGTATTTT. It yields the protein CAWSVALAGRRQPTQYF.